This T cell receptor beta chain was recovered during a study of PD-L1 blockade in urothelial cancer. Germline V gene lookup returns CDR1 MNHEY and CDR2 SMNVEV (reference sequence). Losses at the gene ends were 2 bases for V and 4 bases for J; bases not matched to a gene: 6. This CDR3 is built from 15 residues. TCRdb keeps only in-frame clones here, not all; method: immunoSEQ multiplex PCR. The sample holds some 120,000 clones, around 88% seen once. This sample's time point: peripheral blood 6 weeks after treatment start. Patients had urothelial carcinoma that was locally advanced or metastatic. This sequence was found in a man aged 60-69 years with urothelial cancer. The sample was PBMCs, taken around atezolizumab (anti-PD-L1) treatment. This chain joins TRBV27 and TRBJ2-5, with 8 bases identical to TRBD2. The CDR3 bases are TGTGCCAGCAGTTTAGGCCGGGAGGGCCCAGAGACCCAGTACTTC. This encodes CASSLGREGPETQYF.